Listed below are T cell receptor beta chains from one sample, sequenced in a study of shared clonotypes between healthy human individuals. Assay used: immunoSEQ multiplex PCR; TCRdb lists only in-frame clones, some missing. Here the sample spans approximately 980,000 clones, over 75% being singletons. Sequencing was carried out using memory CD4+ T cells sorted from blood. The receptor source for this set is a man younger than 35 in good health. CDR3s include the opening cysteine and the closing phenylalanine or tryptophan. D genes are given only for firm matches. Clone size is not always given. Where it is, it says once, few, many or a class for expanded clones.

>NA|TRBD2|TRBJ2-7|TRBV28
TGTGCCAGCAGTTTAACTAGCGTGTTCTACGAGCAGTACTTC
CASSLTSVFYEQYF
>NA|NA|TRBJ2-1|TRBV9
TGTGCCAGCAGCGTAGCCGGGGGGCATAATGAGCAGTTCTTC
CASSVAGGHNEQFF
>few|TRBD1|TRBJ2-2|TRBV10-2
TGCGCCAGCACCCTACAGGGGGGCACCGGGGAGCTGTTTTTT
CASTLQGGTGELFF
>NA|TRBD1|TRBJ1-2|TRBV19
TGTGCCAGTAACCTCCGGGACAGGGGATTTCGAGGCTACACCTTC
CASNLRDRGFRGYTF
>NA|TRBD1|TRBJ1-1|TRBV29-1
TGCAGCGTCGCGGGACAGCCCAACACTGAAGCTTTCTTT
CSVAGQPNTEAFF
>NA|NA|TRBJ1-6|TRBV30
TGTGCCTGGAAAACAGAGTATAATTCACCCCTCCACTTT
CAWKTEYNSPLHF
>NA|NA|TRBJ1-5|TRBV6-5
TGTGCCAGCAGTTACTCGCGCAATCAGCCCCAGCATTTT
CASSYSRNQPQHF
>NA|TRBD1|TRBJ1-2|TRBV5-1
TGCGCCAGCACGGACAGGGAACGTGGCTACACCTTC
CASTDRERGYTF
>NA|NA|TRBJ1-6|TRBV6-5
TGTGCCAGCAGTTCTGGTTCCTATAATTCACCCCTCCACTTT
CASSSGSYNSPLHF
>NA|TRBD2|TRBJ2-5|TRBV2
TGTGCCAGCAGTGAAGGATGGTCGCTAGCGGGACTTCAAGAGACCCAGTACTTC
CASSEGWSLAGLQETQYF
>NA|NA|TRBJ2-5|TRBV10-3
TGTGCCATCAGTGGGGGTACAGGGAGTGGGCAAGAGACCCAGTACTTC
CAISGGTGSGQETQYF
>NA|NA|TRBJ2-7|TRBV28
TGTGCCAGCAGTTTGGAGACTCCTAGCTCCTACGAGCAGTACTTC
CASSLETPSSYEQYF
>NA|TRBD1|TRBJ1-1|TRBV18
TGTGCCAGCTCACCGTTAGACAGGGGGGGGAACACTGAAGCTTTCTTT
CASSPLDRGGNTEAFF
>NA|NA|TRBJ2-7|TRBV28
TGTGCCAGCAGTCTCCAAGACAGGAGCTCCTACGAGCAGTACTTC
CASSLQDRSSYEQYF
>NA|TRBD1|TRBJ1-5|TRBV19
TGTGCCAGTAGTATATTGGTGTACAGGGGAGGCAATCAGCCCCAGCATTTT
CASSILVYRGGNQPQHF
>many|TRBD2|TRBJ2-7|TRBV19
TGTGCCAGTAGTACTAGCGGGGCCTACGAGCAGTACTTC
CASSTSGAYEQYF
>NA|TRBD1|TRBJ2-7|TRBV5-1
TGCGCCAGCAGCGAAGGGACAGGGGCCACCGAGCAGTACTTC
CASSEGTGATEQYF
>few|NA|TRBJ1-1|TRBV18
TGTGCCAGCTCTCCCCGGGGTGGAGGAACGAACACTGAAGCTTTCTTT
CASSPRGGGTNTEAFF
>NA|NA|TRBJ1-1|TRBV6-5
TGTGCCAGCAGTCCCCGCGAGGTGAACACTGAAGCTTTCTTT
CASSPREVNTEAFF
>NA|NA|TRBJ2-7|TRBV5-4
TGTGCCAGCAGCCATTCTCAGGGGCGGTACGAGCAGTACTTC
CASSHSQGRYEQYF
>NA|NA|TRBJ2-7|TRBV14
TGTGCCAGCAGCCAGGACCGGGGCGAGCAGTACTTC
CASSQDRGEQYF
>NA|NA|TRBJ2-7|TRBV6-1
TGTGCCAGCAGTGAATCCTCGGGGTTAGCCTACGAGCAGTACTTC
CASSESSGLAYEQYF
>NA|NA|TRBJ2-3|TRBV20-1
TGCAGTGCTATACAGGGAGATACGCAGTATTTT
CSAIQGDTQYF
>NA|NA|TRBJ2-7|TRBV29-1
TGCAGCGTTGAAGACGGAGGGAGCTCCTACGAGCAGTACTTC
CSVEDGGSSYEQYF
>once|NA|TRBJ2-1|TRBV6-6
TGTGCCAGCATTCAGGACGGTAACAATGAGCAGTTCTTC
CASIQDGNNEQFF
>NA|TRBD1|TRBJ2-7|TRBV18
TGTGCCAGCTCGGCAGGGGGCTGGTACGAGCAGTACTTC
CASSAGGWYEQYF
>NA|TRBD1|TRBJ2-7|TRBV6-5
TGTGCCAGCAAAGACAGGGGGTTGGGCGAGCAGTACTTC
CASKDRGLGEQYF
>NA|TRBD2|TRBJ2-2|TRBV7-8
TGTGCCAGCAGCCTCAGGAGCGGGAGTGCGAACACCGGGGAGCTGTTTTTT
CASSLRSGSANTGELFF
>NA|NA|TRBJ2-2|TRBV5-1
TGCGCCAGCAATAGGGGGTGGAACACCGGGGAGCTGTTTTTT
CASNRGWNTGELFF
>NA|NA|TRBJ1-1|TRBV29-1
TGCAGCGCTAAAGGCGGGGGGCCGAACACTGAAGCTTTCTTT
CSAKGGGPNTEAFF
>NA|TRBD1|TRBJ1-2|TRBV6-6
TGTGCCAGCAGCTATTCGACAGGGTACTATGGCTACACCTTC
CASSYSTGYYGYTF
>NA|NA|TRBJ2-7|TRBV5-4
TGTGCCAGCAGTCCCGGGACTTGGAGCTCCTACGAGCAGTACTTC
CASSPGTWSSYEQYF